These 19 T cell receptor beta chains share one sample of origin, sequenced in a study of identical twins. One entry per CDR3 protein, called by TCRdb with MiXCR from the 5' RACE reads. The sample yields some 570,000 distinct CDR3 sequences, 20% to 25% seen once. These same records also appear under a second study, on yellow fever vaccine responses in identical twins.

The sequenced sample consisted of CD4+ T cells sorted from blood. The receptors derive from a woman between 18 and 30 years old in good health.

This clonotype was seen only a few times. The CDR3 nucleotides read TGTGCCAGCAGGCGACACCAGAACACCGGGGAGCTGTTTTTT. It codes for CASRRHQNTGELFF. The J gene is TRBJ2-2, the V gene TRBV28; D not resolved. Germline V gene sequence: CDR1 MDHEN, CDR2 SYDVKM. Trimming took off 6 bases at V and 1 base at J, with 9 bases between the two ends. The CDR3 sequence is 14 residues long.

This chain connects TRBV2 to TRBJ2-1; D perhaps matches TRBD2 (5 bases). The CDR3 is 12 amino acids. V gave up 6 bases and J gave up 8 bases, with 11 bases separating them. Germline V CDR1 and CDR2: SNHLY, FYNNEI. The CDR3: CASRASSDEQFF. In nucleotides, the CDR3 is TGTGCCAGCAGGGCCAGTAGCGATGAGCAGTTCTTC. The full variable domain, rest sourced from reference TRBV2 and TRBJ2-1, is EPEVTQTPSHQVTQMGQEVILRCVPISNHLYFYWYRQILGQKVEFLVSFYNNEISEKSEIFDDQFSVERPDGSNFTLKIRSTKLEDSAMYFCASRASSDEQFFGPGTRLTVL.

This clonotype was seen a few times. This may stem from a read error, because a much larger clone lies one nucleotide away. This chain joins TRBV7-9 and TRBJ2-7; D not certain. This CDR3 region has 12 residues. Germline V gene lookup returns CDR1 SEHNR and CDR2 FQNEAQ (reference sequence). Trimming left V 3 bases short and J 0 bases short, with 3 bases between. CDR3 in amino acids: CASSFNSYEQYF. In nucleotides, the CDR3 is TGTGCCAGCAGCTTTAACTCCTACGAGCAGTACTTC. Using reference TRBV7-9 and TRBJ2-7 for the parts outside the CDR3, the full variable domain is DTGVSQNPRHKITKRGQNVTFRCDPISEHNRLYWYRQTLGQGPEFLTYFQNEAQLEKSRLLSDRFSAERPKGSFSTLEIQRTEQGDSAMYLCASSFNSYEQYFGPGTRLTVT.

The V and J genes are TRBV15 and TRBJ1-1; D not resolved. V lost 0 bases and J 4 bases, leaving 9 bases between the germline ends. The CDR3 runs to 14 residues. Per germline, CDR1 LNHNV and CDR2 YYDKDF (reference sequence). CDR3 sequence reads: CATSRDQKPTEAFF. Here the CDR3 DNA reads TGTGCCACCAGCAGAGATCAAAAACCCACTGAAGCTTTCTTT. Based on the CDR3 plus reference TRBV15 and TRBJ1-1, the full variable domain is DAMVIQNPRYQVTQFGKPVTLSCSQTLNHNVMYWYQQKSSQAPKLLFHYYDKDFNNEADTPDNFQSRRPNTSFCFLDIRSPGLGDTAMYLCATSRDQKPTEAFFGQGTRLTVV.

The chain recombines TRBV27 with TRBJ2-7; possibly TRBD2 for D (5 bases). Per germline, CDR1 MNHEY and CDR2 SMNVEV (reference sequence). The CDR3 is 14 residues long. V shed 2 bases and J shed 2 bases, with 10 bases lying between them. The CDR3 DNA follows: TGTGCCAGCAGTTTAGGTGCGCGGGCCTACGAGCAGTACTTC. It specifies CASSLGARAYEQYF.

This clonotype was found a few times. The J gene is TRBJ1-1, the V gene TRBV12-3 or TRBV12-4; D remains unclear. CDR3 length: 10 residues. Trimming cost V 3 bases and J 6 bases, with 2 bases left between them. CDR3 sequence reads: CASSFPEAFF. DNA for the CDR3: TGTGCCAGCAGTTTCCCTGAAGCTTTCTTT.

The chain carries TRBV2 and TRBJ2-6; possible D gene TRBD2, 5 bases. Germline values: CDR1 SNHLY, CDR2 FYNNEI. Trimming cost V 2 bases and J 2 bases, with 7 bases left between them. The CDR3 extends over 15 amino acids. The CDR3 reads CASSESRAGANVLTF. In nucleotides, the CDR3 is TGTGCCAGCAGTGAATCGCGGGCTGGGGCCAACGTCCTGACTTTC.

CDR3 in amino acids: CATSRDRVEQYF. Written as DNA, the CDR3 is TGTGCCACCAGCAGAGACCGGGTCGAGCAGTACTTC. The J gene is TRBJ2-7, the V gene TRBV15; D call uncertain. Trimming left V 0 bases short and J 6 bases short, with 6 bases between. This CDR3 region has 12 residues. The germline CDR1 and CDR2 sequences are LNHNV and YYDKDF (reference sequence).

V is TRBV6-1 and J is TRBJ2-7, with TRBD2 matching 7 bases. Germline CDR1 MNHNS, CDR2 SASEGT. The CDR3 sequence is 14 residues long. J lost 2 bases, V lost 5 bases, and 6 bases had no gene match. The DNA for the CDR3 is TGTGCCAGCAGTATGGCCCTAGCGGCCTACGAGCAGTACTTC. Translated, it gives CASSMALAAYEQYF.

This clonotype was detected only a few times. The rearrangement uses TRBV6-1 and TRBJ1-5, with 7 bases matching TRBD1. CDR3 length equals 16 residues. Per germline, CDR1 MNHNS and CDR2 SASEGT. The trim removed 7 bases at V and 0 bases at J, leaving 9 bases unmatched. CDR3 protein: CASMRGDRDSNQPQHF. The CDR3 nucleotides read TGTGCCAGCATGAGGGGAGACAGGGATAGCAATCAGCCCCAGCATTTT.

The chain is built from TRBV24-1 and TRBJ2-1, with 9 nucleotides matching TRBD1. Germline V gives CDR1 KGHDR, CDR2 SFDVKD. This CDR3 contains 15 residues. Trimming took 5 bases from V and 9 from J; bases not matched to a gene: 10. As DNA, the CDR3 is TGTGCCACCAGTGCTCATGGGACAGGGATCTTTGAGCAGTTCTTC. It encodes CATSAHGTGIFEQFF.

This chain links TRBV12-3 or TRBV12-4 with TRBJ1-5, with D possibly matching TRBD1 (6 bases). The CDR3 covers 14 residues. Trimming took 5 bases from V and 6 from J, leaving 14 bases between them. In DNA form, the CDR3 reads TGTGCCAGCAGTGACAGGTCCCCCTCTCAGCCCCAGCATTTT. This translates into CASSDRSPSQPQHF.

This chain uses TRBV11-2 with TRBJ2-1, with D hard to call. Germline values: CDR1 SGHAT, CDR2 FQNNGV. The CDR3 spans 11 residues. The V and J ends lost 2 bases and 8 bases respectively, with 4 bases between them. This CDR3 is CASSLFHEQFF. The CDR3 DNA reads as TGTGCCAGCAGCTTATTTCATGAGCAGTTCTTC.

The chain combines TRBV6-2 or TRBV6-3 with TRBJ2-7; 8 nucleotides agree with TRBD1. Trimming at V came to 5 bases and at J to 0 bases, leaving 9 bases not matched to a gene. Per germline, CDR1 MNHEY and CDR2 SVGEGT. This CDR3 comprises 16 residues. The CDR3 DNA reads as TGTGCCAGCAGTCACCCCCTTACAGGGGGCTCCTACGAGCAGTACTTC. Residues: CASSHPLTGGSYEQYF.

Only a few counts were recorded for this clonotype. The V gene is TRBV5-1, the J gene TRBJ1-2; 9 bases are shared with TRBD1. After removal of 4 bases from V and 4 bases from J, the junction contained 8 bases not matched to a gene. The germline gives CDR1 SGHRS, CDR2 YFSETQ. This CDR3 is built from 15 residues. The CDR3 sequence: CASSNRQGEVYGYTF. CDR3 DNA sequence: TGCGCCAGCAGCAACCGACAGGGGGAAGTCTATGGCTACACCTTC.

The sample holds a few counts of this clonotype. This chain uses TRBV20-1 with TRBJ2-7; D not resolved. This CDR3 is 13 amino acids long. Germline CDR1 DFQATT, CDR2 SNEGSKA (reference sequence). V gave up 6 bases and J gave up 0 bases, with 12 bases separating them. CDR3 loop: CSASHSRSYEQYF. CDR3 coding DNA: TGCAGTGCCTCCCATTCTCGCTCCTACGAGCAGTACTTC.

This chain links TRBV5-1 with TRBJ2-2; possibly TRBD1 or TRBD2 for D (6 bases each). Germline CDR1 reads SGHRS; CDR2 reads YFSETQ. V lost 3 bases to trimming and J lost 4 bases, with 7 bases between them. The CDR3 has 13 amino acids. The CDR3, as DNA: TGCGCCAGCAGCTGGGGGGCCACCGGGGAGCTGTTTTTT. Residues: CASSWGATGELFF.

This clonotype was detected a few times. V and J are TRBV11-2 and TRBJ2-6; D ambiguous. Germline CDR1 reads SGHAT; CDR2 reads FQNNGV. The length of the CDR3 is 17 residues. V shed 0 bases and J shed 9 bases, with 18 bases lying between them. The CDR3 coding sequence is TGTGCCAGCAGCTTAGATCGTTTAAAGCCTTATGACAACGTCCTGACTTTC. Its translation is CASSLDRLKPYDNVLTF.

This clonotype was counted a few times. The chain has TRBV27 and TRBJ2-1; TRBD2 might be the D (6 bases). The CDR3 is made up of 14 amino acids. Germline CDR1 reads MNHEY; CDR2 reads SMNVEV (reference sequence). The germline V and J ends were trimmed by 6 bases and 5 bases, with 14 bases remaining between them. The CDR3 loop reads CASSRREYHNEQFF. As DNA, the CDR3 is TGTGCCAGCAGCAGGAGGGAGTACCACAATGAGCAGTTCTTC.